This T cell receptor (beta chain) was profiled in a study of siplizumab effects on memory and regulatory T cells. There are 15 residues in the CDR3. Germline CDR1 and CDR2: SEHNR and FQNEAQ (reference sequence). Unmatched junction bases numbered 11, after V lost 7 bases and J lost 3 bases. Sequencing used immunoSEQ multiplex PCR; TCRdb keeps in-frame clones, though not all of them. The sample has around 100,000 clones; approximately 90% are singletons. General study points: The apparent diversity of naive T cells exceeded that of memory cells, and naive T cells seemed to make a major contribution to the alloresponse. Proliferating siplizumab-culture Treg suppressive function went unconfirmed. Naive or memory phenotype was unassignable for roughly 75-97% of proliferating CD4+ or CD8+ clones.

As regards this clone: Its antigen is not identified.

Material: Tregs sorted from blood. This chain connects TRBV7-9 to TRBJ2-7; 8 bases agree with TRBD2. This clonotype was obtained from a human donor in good health. CDR3 sequence reads: CASTGGAGGLYEQYF. The CDR3 coding sequence is TGTGCCAGCACCGGCGGGGCGGGAGGTCTCTACGAGCAGTACTTC.